This entry lists 21 T cell receptor beta chains sequenced from one sample in a study of blood T cell repertoires in COVID-19. Using immunoSEQ multiplex PCR, the repertoire was profiled, and TCRdb retains in-frame clones only, with some absent. The sample comprises about 200,000 clones, approximately 84% of which are singletons, and 7.9% rests with the top ten. The sequenced sample consisted of peripheral blood. These receptors came from a woman over 75 with acute or convalescent COVID-19.

This clone occurred a few times. This sequence joins TRBV2 and TRBJ1-5; 7 bases match TRBD1. After removal of 4 bases from V and 4 bases from J, the junction contained 4 bases not matched to a gene. This CDR3 is 14 amino acids long. Germline loops: CDR1 SNHLY, CDR2 FYNNEI. The CDR3 region is CASSGTGRNQPQHF. The CDR3 DNA reads as TGTGCCAGCAGTGGGACAGGTCGTAATCAGCCCCAGCATTTT.

The V gene is TRBV27, the J gene TRBJ1-1; D is possibly TRBD1 (5 bases). Per germline, CDR1 MNHEY and CDR2 SMNVEV (reference sequence). The CDR3 is 15 amino acids. V lost 5 bases, J lost 2 bases, and 15 bases lay in between. This chain's CDR3 is CASSTSRVANTEAFF. CDR3 coding DNA: TGTGCCAGCAGTACCTCCAGGGTCGCTAACACTGAAGCTTTCTTT.

The chain carries TRBV5-1 and TRBJ1-2; 8 bases map to TRBD1. J gave up 5 bases and V 0 bases, and 6 bases lay outside the gene matches. Germline values: CDR1 SGHRS, CDR2 YFSETQ. This CDR3 comprises 15 residues. The CDR3: CASSLGGQDLYGYTF. The CDR3 DNA follows: TGCGCCAGCAGCTTGGGGGGACAGGATTTATATGGCTACACCTTC. The full variable domain, its missing parts supplied by reference TRBV5-1 and TRBJ1-2, is KAGVTQTPRYLIKTRGQQVTLSCSPISGHRSVSWYQQTPGQGLQFLFEYFSETQRNKGNFPGRFSGRQFSNSRSEMNVSTLELGDSALYLCASSLGGQDLYGYTFGSGTRLTVV.

This clone was found once. CDR3 nucleotides: TGTGCCAGCAGCTTGGGTACTAGCGGGGGGGCCCCAGATACGCAGTATTTT. Residues: CASSLGTSGGAPDTQYF. V is TRBV5-4 and J is TRBJ2-3, with 13 bases matching TRBD2. The CDR3 length is 17 residues. V shed 0 bases and J 4 bases; nucleotides not matched to a gene: 5. Germline-derived CDR1 and CDR2 are SGHNT and YYREEE (reference sequence).

The rearrangement joins TRBV6-5 to TRBJ1-2, with 8 bases aligning to TRBD1. The CDR3 has 14 residues. V lost 5 bases, J lost 3 bases, and 5 bases stayed unmatched. Germline CDR1 MNHEY, CDR2 SVGAGI. CDR3 nucleotides: TGTGCCAGCAGTCAAAACAGGGGGGACTATGGCTACACCTTC. It specifies CASSQNRGDYGYTF.

The chain couples TRBV18 to TRBJ2-2; a weak D match, TRBD1 (6 bases). The CDR3 is 18 amino acids. The V gene's germline CDR1 is KGHSH and CDR2 LQKENI. Trimming shortened V by 2 bases and J by 3 bases, and 19 bases separated the two germline ends. The CDR3 loop is CASSPAVSFRGHTGELFF. The CDR3 region has the DNA TGTGCCAGCTCACCAGCGGTTTCGTTCAGGGGACACACCGGGGAGCTGTTTTTT.

V gene TRBV21-1 combines with J gene TRBJ2-5; TRBD1, the table's D call, was not compared with the DNA. TRBV21-1 is labeled a pseudogene. The CDR3 covers 17 residues. CDR3 sequence (DNA): TGTGCCAGCAGCAAAACCGTGGGGGCAGGGGTAGTTAGGACCCAGTACTTC. Translation gives CASSKTVGAGVVRTQYF.

The chain employs TRBV5-1 and TRBJ2-1; 9 bases agree with TRBD2. The CDR3 is 15 amino acids. J was trimmed by 7 bases and V by 4 bases; bases with no gene match: 9. Per the germline V gene, CDR1 is SGHRS and CDR2 is YFSETQ. The CDR3 loop reads CASSPRTSEMNEQFF. CDR3 DNA sequence: TGCGCCAGCAGCCCCCGGACTAGCGAGATGAATGAGCAGTTCTTC.

The gene calls are TRBV6-5 and TRBJ2-1; 7 nucleotides match TRBD2. The CDR3 is 12 amino acids. J was trimmed by 9 bases and V by 6 bases; bases with no gene match: 5. Germline CDR1 is MNHEY and CDR2 is SVGAGI. The DNA for the CDR3 is TGTGCCAGCAGAAACCGGGGGGTTGAGCAGTTCTTC. Translation: CASRNRGVEQFF.

The chain joins TRBV18 to TRBJ2-7; TRBD2 matches at 10 bases. The CDR3 extends over 15 amino acids. V gave up 2 bases and J gave up 4 bases; unmatched junction bases: 5. In germline, CDR1 is KGHSH, CDR2 LQKENI. In DNA, the CDR3 is TGTGCCAGCTCACCAAACGGACTAGCGGATTACGAGCAGTACTTC. Its translation: CASSPNGLADYEQYF.

This clone occurred a few times. This chain links TRBV4-2 with TRBJ2-3; D is perhaps TRBD2 (6 bases). This CDR3 has 16 amino acids. Germline V gene sequence: CDR1 LGHNA, CDR2 YNFKEQ. Deletions cut 0 bases from V and 4 bases from J, with 14 bases between. This CDR3 is CASSQETLGGADTQYF. CDR3 DNA: TGTGCCAGCAGCCAAGAAACTTTAGGCGGGGCAGATACGCAGTATTTT.

The chain carries TRBV7-9 and TRBJ1-1; TRBD1 aligns across 7 bases. V shed 5 bases and J 1 base; nucleotides not matched to a gene: 4. The CDR3 consists of 14 residues. Germline V lookup: CDR1 SEHNR, CDR2 FQNEAQ (reference sequence). The CDR3 region is CASSPDRRNTEAFF. CDR3 in DNA: TGTGCCAGCAGCCCGGACAGGAGGAACACTGAAGCTTTCTTT.

The chain employs TRBV6-6 and TRBJ2-1; D possibly corresponds to TRBD2 (5 bases). There are 14 residues in the CDR3. V lost 2 bases to trimming and J lost 5 bases, with 10 bases between them. Germline V gives CDR1 MNHNY, CDR2 SVGAGI (reference sequence). The CDR3 sequence is CASSYRGSNNEQFF. DNA for the CDR3: TGTGCCAGCAGTTACCGGGGTAGCAACAATGAGCAGTTCTTC.

This chain joins TRBV7-2 and TRBJ1-1; weak D call: TRBD1 (5 bases). V shed 5 bases and J shed 5 bases, with 15 bases lying between them. From germline, CDR1 is SGHTA and CDR2 FQGNSA. This CDR3 contains 14 residues. CDR3 in DNA: TGTGCCAGCAGCATCCGAACAGGCGAGACTGAAGCTTTCTTT. The encoded protein is CASSIRTGETEAFF. Variable domain in full (rest from reference TRBV7-2 and TRBJ1-1): GAGVSQSPSNKVTEKGKDVELRCDPISGHTALYWYRQSLGQGLEFLIYFQGNSAPDKSGLPSDRFSAERTGGSVSTLTIQRTQQEDSAVYLCASSIRTGETEAFFGQGTRLTVV.

This CDR3 reads CASTTLAGGLNEQFF. CDR3 DNA: TGTGCCAGTACCACACTAGCGGGAGGGCTCAATGAGCAGTTCTTC. This chain connects TRBV19 to TRBJ2-1, with TRBD2 matching 13 bases. The CDR3 runs 15 residues. The trim removed 7 bases at V and 6 bases at J, leaving 6 bases unmatched. CDR1 LNHDA and CDR2 SQIVND come from the germline V gene (reference sequence).

The chain carries TRBV20-1 and TRBJ2-5, with D possibly TRBD2 on 5 matching bases. Trimming pared 6 bases from V and 7 bases from J, leaving 9 bases between. This CDR3 contains 10 residues. From germline, CDR1 is DFQATT and CDR2 SNEGSKA (reference sequence). The CDR3 DNA sequence: TGCAGTGCCCTTCGGGGGACCCAGTACTTC. The encoded protein is CSALRGTQYF.

V usage is TRBV4-1 and J usage is TRBJ2-7; 7 nucleotides match TRBD1. V lost 1 base to trimming and J lost 4 bases; unmatched junction nucleotides: 1. The CDR3 spans 13 residues. Germline lookup yields CDR1 MGHRA and CDR2 YSYEKL. For the CDR3, the DNA is TGCGCCAGCAGCCAAGGGGGACAGTACGAGCAGTACTTC. Its translation: CASSQGGQYEQYF.

The genes are TRBV6-5 and TRBJ1-1; D unresolved. V was cut by 2 bases and J by 6 bases, with 10 bases left in between. The CDR3 contains 13 residues. Germline loops: CDR1 MNHEY, CDR2 SVGAGI. CDR3 amino acids: CASSYNQLSEAFF. CDR3 DNA: TGTGCCAGCAGTTACAACCAACTTTCTGAAGCTTTCTTT.

The V call is TRBV6-5, the J call TRBJ2-3; TRBD1 is a possible D gene (5 bases). The CDR3 loop spans 12 amino acids. CDR1 is MNHEY, CDR2 SVGAGI, per germline. V lost 7 bases and J 5 bases, leaving 10 bases between the germline ends. As DNA, the CDR3 is TGTGCCAGCAAGCAGGGTCAAGATACGCAGTATTTT. Translation: CASKQGQDTQYF.

The chain has TRBV11-2 and TRBJ2-4; 8 bases match TRBD1. The CDR3 is made up of 15 amino acids. From germline, CDR1 is SGHAT and CDR2 FQNNGV. Unmatched junction bases numbered 7, after V lost 0 bases and J lost 9 bases. CDR3 nucleotides: TGTGCCAGCAGCTTAGAGTCAGGGGGCCGGAGCATTCAGTACTTC. Residues: CASSLESGGRSIQYF.

About this clone: The sample has other DNA sequences that encode this CDR3 too. The chain has TRBV6-5 and TRBJ2-3; D is undetermined. The CDR3 is made up of 13 amino acids. V lost 3 bases and J 1 base, leaving 5 bases between the germline ends. Germline V lookup: CDR1 MNHEY, CDR2 SVGAGI. The CDR3 reads CASSYRGTDTQYF. DNA of the CDR3: TGTGCCAGCAGTTATCGGGGCACAGATACGCAGTATTTT.